The rows below give T cell receptor beta chains drawn from one sample of a study of CD8 T cells in ankylosing spondylitis. TCRdb reprocessed the 5' RACE reads with MiXCR, giving one entry per CDR3 protein. Among about 220,000 distinct CDR3 sequences listed, 5.5% to 7.5% were seen once. Sequenced sample: blood, either unsorted or a sorted T cell fraction (not recorded which). All receptors come from a male donor with ankylosing spondylitis. The conserved cysteine and the conserved F or W are not part of the CDR3 here. The D gene is left open where the match is weak.

v_call	d_call	j_call	cdr3_aa
TRBV4-1	TRBD2	TRBJ2-1	ASSQAPSGRLDEQF
TRBV24-1	.	TRBJ2-1	ATRADSYNEQF
TRBV27	TRBD1	TRBJ2-2	ASSLSPGTGLVGELF
TRBV4-3	TRBD2	TRBJ2-2	ASSQESASGSGTGELF
TRBV20-1	TRBD2	TRBJ2-3	SAREAAGDVDTQY
TRBV20-1	TRBD1	TRBJ1-6	SARDADRTNWNSPLH
TRBV6-5	.	TRBJ2-7	ASSYRPSEHYEQY
TRBV7-3	.	TRBJ1-1	ASSRNGAAEAF
TRBV9	.	TRBJ1-2	ASSARGNYGYT
TRBV7-6	TRBD1	TRBJ2-1	ASSQRQGVRNEQF
TRBV7-9	TRBD1	TRBJ2-3	ASSEDRVNTQY
TRBV18	TRBD1	TRBJ1-1	ASSHFDREGMNTEAF
TRBV5-1	TRBD2	TRBJ2-1	ASSREASGRSYNEQF
TRBV21-1	.	TRBJ2-7	ASSKGLREQY
TRBV7-2	.	TRBJ1-5	ASSLIYGAGRQPQH
TRBV7-9	TRBD1	TRBJ2-7	ASSSRTGPHEQY
TRBV10-1	TRBD1	TRBJ2-1	ASSEVGQGADEQF
TRBV28	TRBD1	TRBJ2-5	ASSLPNPTGGETQY
TRBV5-6	TRBD1	TRBJ1-2	ASSLWTGEGNGYT
TRBV7-9	.	TRBJ2-7	ASSFPLLNEQY
TRBV7-2	.	TRBJ2-7	ASSFRGPTYEQY
TRBV27	TRBD1	TRBJ1-2	ASSLLGQGSSYT
TRBV19	.	TRBJ2-2	ASSIDFTGELF
TRBV12-3/TRBV12-4	.	TRBJ1-4	ASSFLEEGTHNEKLF
TRBV7-9	.	TRBJ2-3	ASSFGQPTDTQY
TRBV7-2	TRBD2	TRBJ2-1	ASSPSSGPYNEQF
TRBV28	.	TRBJ2-7	ATAAMDEQY
TRBV9	TRBD1	TRBJ1-1	ASRGGGGDTEAF
TRBV7-2	TRBD1	TRBJ2-7	ASSSTGAYEQY
TRBV9	TRBD2	TRBJ2-1	ASSVFSGGPETNEQF
TRBV29-1	.	TRBJ2-1	SVASGVSSYNEQF
TRBV29-1	.	TRBJ2-7	SVESDPSYEQY
TRBV28	TRBD1	TRBJ2-5	ASSLHSPYRGQETQY
TRBV5-1	.	TRBJ1-3	ASRTDPSGNTIY
TRBV29-1	TRBD1	TRBJ1-2	SGFSGGIWGYT
TRBV28	TRBD2	TRBJ2-1	ASSRLAGGQEQF
TRBV6-2/TRBV6-3	.	TRBJ2-7	ASSWKRYEQY